A selection of T cell receptor beta chains follows, all from one sample in a study of beta chain features in type 1 diabetes. Here immunoSEQ multiplex PCR was the method, and the copy in TCRdb shows in-frame clones only, minus some. Of just over 450,000 clones in the sample, approximately 30% are singletons; the top ten hold almost 0.065%. Input material: naive CD4+ T cells from blood. These receptors all stem from a man aged 18 to 29 in good health. Each CDR3 is given with its conserved first and last residue. Each record gives: V gene, clone size, D gene, CDR3 length, J gene, CDR3 protein, CDR3 DNA. D genes are given only for firm matches. Size is omitted from some rows. Given values are once, few, many or a class for expanded clones.

>TRBV14|few|TRBD2|17|TRBJ2-7
CASSRYVAAGEAYEQYF
TGTGCCAGCAGTCGCTATGTTGCAGCGGGGGAAGCCTACGAGCAGTACTTC
>TRBV7-2|few|-|14|TRBJ2-5
CASSLAYSQETQYF
TGTGCCAGCAGCTTAGCTTACAGCCAAGAGACCCAGTACTTC
>TRBV7-2|-|-|13|TRBJ1-1
CASSTDGNTEAFF
TGTGCCAGCAGCACGGACGGGAACACTGAAGCTTTCTTT
>TRBV9|once|TRBD2|16|TRBJ2-2
CASSARLAGGTGELFF
TGTGCCAGCAGCGCTCGACTAGCGGGAGGAACCGGGGAGCTGTTTTTT
>TRBV15|-|-|15|TRBJ1-4
CATSKERQANEKLFF
TGTGCCACCAGCAAGGAACGGCAGGCAAACGAAAAACTGTTTTTT
>TRBV7-6|-|-|17|TRBJ2-1
CASSLGTAYALLHEQFF
TGTGCCAGCAGCTTAGGCACTGCCTACGCTCTACTCCATGAGCAGTTCTTC
>TRBV7-8|few|TRBD2|16|TRBJ2-1
CASSWETSGRAAEQFF
TGTGCCAGCAGCTGGGAGACTAGCGGGAGGGCCGCTGAGCAGTTCTTC
>TRBV18|few|TRBD1|14|TRBJ2-2
CASSPTGDTGELFF
TGTGCCAGCTCACCGACAGGGGACACCGGGGAGCTGTTTTTT
>TRBV5-1|-|-|13|TRBJ2-7
CASSFVSSYEQYF
TGCGCCAGCAGCTTCGTCAGTTCCTACGAGCAGTACTTC
>TRBV2|few|-|12|TRBJ1-2
CASRGEDYGYTF
TGTGCCAGCAGGGGCGAGGACTATGGCTACACCTTC
>TRBV10-3|-|-|14|TRBJ1-4
CAIQGFSLDEKLFF
TGTGCCATCCAGGGGTTCAGCCTGGATGAAAAACTGTTTTTT
>TRBV30|few|-|13|TRBJ1-5
CAWSHRVNQPQHF
TGTGCCTGGAGTCACAGGGTGAATCAGCCCCAGCATTTT
>TRBV29-1|-|-|13|TRBJ1-1
CSVAHGGRTEAFF
TGCAGCGTTGCGCATGGGGGGCGCACTGAAGCTTTCTTT
>TRBV11-3|few|TRBD1|13|TRBJ2-5
CASSADREETQYF
TGTGCCAGCAGCGCCGACAGGGAGGAGACCCAGTACTTC
>TRBV7-9|-|-|13|TRBJ2-3
CASSRTDADTQYF
TGTGCCAGCAGCCGAACCGACGCGGATACGCAGTATTTT